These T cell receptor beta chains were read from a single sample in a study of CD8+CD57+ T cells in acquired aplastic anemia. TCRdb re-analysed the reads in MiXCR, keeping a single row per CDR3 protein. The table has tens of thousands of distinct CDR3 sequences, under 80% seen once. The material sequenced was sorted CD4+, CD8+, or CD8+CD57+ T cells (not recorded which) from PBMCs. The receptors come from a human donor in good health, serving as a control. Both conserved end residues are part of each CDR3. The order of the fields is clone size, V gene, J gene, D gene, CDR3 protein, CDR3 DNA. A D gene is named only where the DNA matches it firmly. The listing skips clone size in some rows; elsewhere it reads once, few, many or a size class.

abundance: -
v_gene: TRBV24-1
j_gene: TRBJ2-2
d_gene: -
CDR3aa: CASGQLNTGELFF
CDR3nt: TGTGCCTCGGGGCAGCTCAACACCGGGGAGCTGTTTTTT

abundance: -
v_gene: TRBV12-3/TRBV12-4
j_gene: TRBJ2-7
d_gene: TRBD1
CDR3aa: CASRSDRGPYSYEQYF
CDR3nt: TGTGCCAGCAGGTCGGACAGGGGGCCCTACTCCTACGAGCAGTACTTC

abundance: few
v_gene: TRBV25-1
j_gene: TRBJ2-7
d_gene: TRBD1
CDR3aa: CASSPRTGYYEQYF
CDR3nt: TGTGCCAGCAGTCCTCGGACAGGTTACTACGAGCAGTACTTC

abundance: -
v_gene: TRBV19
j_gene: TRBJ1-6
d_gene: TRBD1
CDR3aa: CAGSLGQYNPPLHF
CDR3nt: TGTGCCGGTAGCCTGGGACAGTACAATCCACCCCTCCACTTT

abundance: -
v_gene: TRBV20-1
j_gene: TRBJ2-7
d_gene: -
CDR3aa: CSARGESYEQYF
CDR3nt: TGCAGTGCTAGAGGAGAGTCCTACGAGCAGTACTTC

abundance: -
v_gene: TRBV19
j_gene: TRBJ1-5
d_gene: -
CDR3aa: CASSIETANQPQHF
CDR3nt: TGTGCCAGTAGTATAGAGACGGCTAATCAGCCCCAGCATTTT

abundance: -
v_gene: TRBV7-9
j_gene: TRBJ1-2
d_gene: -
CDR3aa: CASSRQEGEGYTF
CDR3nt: TGTGCCAGCAGTAGACAGGAAGGAGAAGGCTACACCTTC

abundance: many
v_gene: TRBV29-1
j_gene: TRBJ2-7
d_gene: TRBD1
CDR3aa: CSARTGGAGEQYF
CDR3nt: TGCAGCGCAAGGACAGGGGGCGCGGGCGAGCAGTACTTC

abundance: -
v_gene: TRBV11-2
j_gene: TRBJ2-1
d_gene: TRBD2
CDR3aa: CASSFRTSGDSEQFF
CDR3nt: TGTGCCAGCAGCTTCCGGACTAGCGGGGATTCTGAGCAGTTCTTC

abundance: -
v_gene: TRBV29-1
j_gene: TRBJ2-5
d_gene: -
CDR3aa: CSVEDLVGSQETQYF
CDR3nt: TGCAGCGTTGAAGATCTTGTCGGTTCCCAAGAGACCCAGTACTTC

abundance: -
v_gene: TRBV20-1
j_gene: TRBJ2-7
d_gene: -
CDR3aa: CSAETVLSSYEQYF
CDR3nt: TGCAGTGCCGAGACAGTACTCAGCTCCTACGAGCAGTACTTC

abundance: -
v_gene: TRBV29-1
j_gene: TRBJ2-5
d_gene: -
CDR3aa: CSVASAEETQYF
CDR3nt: TGCAGCGTCGCCTCCGCGGAAGAGACCCAGTACTTC

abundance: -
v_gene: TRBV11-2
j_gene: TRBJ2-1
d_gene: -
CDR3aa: CASSWSGAINNEQFF
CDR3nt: TGTGCCAGCAGCTGGTCCGGGGCAATAAACAATGAGCAGTTCTTC

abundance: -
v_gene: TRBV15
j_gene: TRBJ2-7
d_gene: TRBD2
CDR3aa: CASAMGGGSYEQYF
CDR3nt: TGTGCCAGCGCCATGGGCGGGGGTTCCTACGAGCAGTACTTC

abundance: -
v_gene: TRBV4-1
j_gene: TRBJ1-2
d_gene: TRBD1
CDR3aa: CASSDGQGAGYGYTF
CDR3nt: TGCGCCAGCAGCGACGGACAGGGGGCGGGCTATGGCTACACCTTC

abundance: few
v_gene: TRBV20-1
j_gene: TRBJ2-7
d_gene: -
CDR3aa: CSARDRSAKEQYF
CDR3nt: TGCAGTGCTAGGGACCGTTCAGCGAAGGAGCAGTACTTC

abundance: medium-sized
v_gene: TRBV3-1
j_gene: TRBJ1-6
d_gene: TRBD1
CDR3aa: CASSLGTGALQPLHF
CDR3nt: TGTGCCAGCAGCCTAGGCACAGGGGCCCTACAACCCCTCCACTTT

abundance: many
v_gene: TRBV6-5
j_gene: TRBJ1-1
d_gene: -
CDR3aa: CASSIDLTEAFF
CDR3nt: TGTGCCAGCAGCATAGACCTAACTGAAGCTTTCTTT

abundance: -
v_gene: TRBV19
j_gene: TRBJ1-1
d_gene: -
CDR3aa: CASSIDLTGEAFF
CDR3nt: TGTGCCAGTAGTATAGATCTTACAGGGGAAGCTTTCTTT

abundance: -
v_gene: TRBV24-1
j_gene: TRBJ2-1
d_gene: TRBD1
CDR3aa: CATSDSGQGIVGEQFF
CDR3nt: TGTGCCACCAGTGATTCAGGACAGGGGATTGTAGGTGAGCAGTTCTTC

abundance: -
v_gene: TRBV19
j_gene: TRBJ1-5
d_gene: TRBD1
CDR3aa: CASSIGRNRGQDVQPQHF
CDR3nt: TGTGCCAGTAGTATTGGGCGAAACAGGGGACAGGATGTACAGCCCCAGCATTTT

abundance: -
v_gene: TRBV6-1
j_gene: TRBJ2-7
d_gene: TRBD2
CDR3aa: CAIGGLPYEQYF
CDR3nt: TGTGCCATCGGGGGGTTGCCCTACGAGCAGTACTTC

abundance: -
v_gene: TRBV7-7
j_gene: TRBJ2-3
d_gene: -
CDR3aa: CASSKTSGDTQYF
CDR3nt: TGTGCCAGCAGCAAGACTTCAGGAGATACGCAGTATTTT

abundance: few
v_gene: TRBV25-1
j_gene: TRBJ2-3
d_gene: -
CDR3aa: CASNSGRITDTQYF
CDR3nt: TGTGCCTCAAATTCGGGACGGATCACAGATACGCAGTATTTT

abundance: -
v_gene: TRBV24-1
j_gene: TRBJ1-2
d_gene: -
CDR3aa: CATSTYRDDGYTF
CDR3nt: TGTGCCACCAGTACGTATCGGGACGATGGCTACACCTTC

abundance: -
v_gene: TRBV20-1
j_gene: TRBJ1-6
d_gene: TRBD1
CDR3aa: CSARGTGGDSPLHF
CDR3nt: TGCAGTGCTAGGGGGACAGGGGGGGATTCACCCCTCCACTTT

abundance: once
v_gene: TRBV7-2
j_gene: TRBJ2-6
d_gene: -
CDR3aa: CASSFLANSGANVPTF
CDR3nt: TGTGCCAGCAGCTTCTTGGCCAACTCTGGGGCCAACGTCCCGACTTTC

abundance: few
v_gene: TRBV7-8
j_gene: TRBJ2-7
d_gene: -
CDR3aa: CASSLAVSYEQYF
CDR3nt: TGTGCCAGCAGCTTGGCGGTCTCCTACGAGCAGTACTTC

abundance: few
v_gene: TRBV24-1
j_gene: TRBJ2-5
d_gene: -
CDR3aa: CATSDSTAYQETQYF
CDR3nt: TGTGCCACCAGTGACTCGACAGCCTACCAAGAGACCCAGTACTTC

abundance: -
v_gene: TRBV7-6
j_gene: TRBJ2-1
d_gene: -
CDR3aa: CASSLVSSYNEQFF
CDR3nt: TGTGCCAGCAGCTTAGTCAGCAGCTACAATGAGCAGTTCTTC

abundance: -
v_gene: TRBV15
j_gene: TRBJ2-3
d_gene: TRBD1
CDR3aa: CATSSGQGPDTQYF
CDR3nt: TGTGCCACCAGCAGCGGACAGGGCCCAGATACGCAGTATTTT

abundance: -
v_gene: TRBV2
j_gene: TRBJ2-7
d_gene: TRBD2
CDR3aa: CASSDGGGSSYEQYF
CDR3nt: TGTGCCAGCAGTGATGGCGGGGGGTCCTCCTACGAGCAGTACTTC

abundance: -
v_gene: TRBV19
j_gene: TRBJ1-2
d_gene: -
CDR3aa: CASMAGNYGYTF
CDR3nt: TGTGCCAGTATGGCAGGGAACTATGGCTACACCTTC

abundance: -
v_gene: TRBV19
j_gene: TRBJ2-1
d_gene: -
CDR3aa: CASRRGSSYNEQFF
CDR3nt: TGTGCCAGTAGACGAGGGAGCTCCTACAATGAGCAGTTCTTC

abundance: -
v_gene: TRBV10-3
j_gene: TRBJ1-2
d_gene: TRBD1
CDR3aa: CAISESRDRGGYTF
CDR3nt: TGTGCCATCAGTGAGTCGAGGGACAGGGGTGGCTACACCTTC

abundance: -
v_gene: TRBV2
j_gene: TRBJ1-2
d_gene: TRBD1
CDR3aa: CASRPGQGDGYTF
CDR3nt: TGTGCCAGCAGACCGGGACAGGGTGATGGCTACACCTTC